Listed below are T cell receptor beta chains from one sample, sequenced in a study of T cells in Graves' hyperthyroidism and ophthalmopathy. TCRdb used MiXCR to reprocess the multiplex PCR reads, holding one entry per CDR3 protein. The data show under 450,000 distinct CDR3 sequences, about a sixth seen once. Sequenced material: blood. All receptors derive from a woman younger than 35 with Graves' hyperthyroidism. CDR3s include the opening cysteine and the closing phenylalanine or tryptophan. Each record gives: V gene, D gene, J gene, clone size, CDR3 protein, CDR3 DNA. D genes are given only for firm matches. The listing skips clone size in some rows; elsewhere it reads once, few, many or a size class.

>TRBV12-3/TRBV12-4|NA|TRBJ1-5|many
CASSSTSKGNQPQHF
TGTGCCAGCAGTTCTACGAGTAAGGGCAATCAGCCCCAGCATTTT
>TRBV14|NA|TRBJ2-5|many
CASSQDRPGMRRETQYF
TGTGCCAGCAGCCAAGATCGCCCGGGCATGAGGAGGGAGACCCAGTACTTC
>TRBV11-3|NA|TRBJ2-1|few
CASSSGTFHNEQFF
TGTGCCAGCAGCTCCGGGACCTTTCACAATGAGCAGTTCTTC
>TRBV20-1|TRBD2|TRBJ2-3|many
CSASGLAGGLTDTQYF
TGCAGTGCTAGTGGACTAGCGGGAGGGCTCACAGATACGCAGTATTTT
>TRBV28|TRBD1|TRBJ1-1|NA
CASSLPGTGGLYTEAFF
TGTGCCAGCAGTTTACCTGGGACAGGAGGTCTTTACACTGAAGCTTTCTTT
>TRBV6-2/TRBV6-3|TRBD1|TRBJ1-1|many
CASNRQGAHMNTEAFF
TGTGCCAGCAACCGACAGGGGGCTCACATGAACACTGAAGCTTTCTTT
>TRBV18|NA|TRBJ2-7|NA
CASSPRRVGIGEQYF
TGTGCCAGCTCACCACGACGGGTGGGTATTGGGGAGCAGTACTTC
>TRBV20-1|TRBD1|TRBJ1-3|many
CSARGDRGRSGNTIYF
TGCAGTGCTAGAGGGGACAGGGGAAGGTCTGGAAACACCATATATTTT
>TRBV27|NA|TRBJ1-5|many
CASSFTGARNQPQHF
TGTGCCAGCAGTTTCACGGGGGCTCGCAATCAGCCCCAGCATTTT
>TRBV6-2/TRBV6-3|TRBD2|TRBJ2-2|NA
CASNPLAGGASTGELFF
TGTGCCAGCAACCCTCTAGCGGGAGGGGCGAGCACCGGGGAGCTGTTTTTT
>TRBV19|NA|TRBJ2-7|NA
CASSIGSGQPTRYEQYF
TGTGCCAGTAGTATAGGAAGTGGACAGCCTACCCGCTACGAGCAGTACTTC
>TRBV3-1|NA|TRBJ2-2|many
CASSQRGARGGELFF
TGTGCCAGCAGCCAGAGGGGGGCGCGAGGCGGGGAGCTGTTTTTT
>TRBV28|TRBD1|TRBJ2-7|many
CASRHGTANYYEQYF
TGTGCCAGCAGGCACGGGACAGCCAATTACTACGAGCAGTACTTC
>TRBV3-1|TRBD2|TRBJ2-7|few
CASSQGGLAGHLREQYF
TGTGCCAGCAGCCAAGGCGGGCTAGCGGGACACCTGCGGGAGCAGTACTTC
>TRBV27|NA|TRBJ2-7|many
CASSPTRSLYYEQYF
TGTGCCAGCAGCCCAACACGATCCCTCTACTACGAGCAGTACTTC
>TRBV5-1|NA|TRBJ1-2|many
CASSRSRDGTSNYGYTF
TGCGCCAGCAGCCGCTCCAGGGACGGCACCTCTAACTATGGCTACACCTTC
>TRBV12-3/TRBV12-4|TRBD2|TRBJ2-3|NA
CAPRPTSGSADTQYF
TGTGCCCCCCGCCCGACTAGCGGGAGTGCCGATACGCAGTATTTT
>TRBV5-1|TRBD2|TRBJ2-1|few
CASSLLLAGASYNEQFF
TGCGCCAGCAGCTTATTACTAGCGGGGGCTTCCTACAATGAGCAGTTCTTC
>TRBV18|TRBD1|TRBJ2-7|NA
CASSQDRVSSYEQYF
TGTGCCAGCTCACAGGACAGGGTTAGTTCCTACGAGCAGTACTTC
>TRBV4-1|TRBD2|TRBJ2-2|NA
CASSRETSGGVNTGELFF
TGCGCCAGCAGCCGAGAGACTAGCGGGGGAGTGAACACCGGGGAGCTGTTTTTT
>TRBV6-1|TRBD1|TRBJ2-3|few
CASRPTGSDTQYF
TGTGCCAGCAGACCGACAGGGTCAGATACGCAGTATTTT
>TRBV20-1|TRBD1|TRBJ2-3|few
CSANPGTGPFSTDTQYF
TGCAGTGCTAACCCGGGGACAGGGCCATTCTCCACAGATACGCAGTATTTT
>TRBV6-4|NA|TRBJ1-6|few
CASSVGNNSPLHF
TGTGCCAGCAGTGTGGGGAATAATTCACCCCTCCACTTT
>TRBV5-1|NA|TRBJ2-5|many
CASSSRPETQYF
TGCGCCAGCAGCTCCCGACCGGAGACCCAGTACTTC
>TRBV20-1|NA|TRBJ2-3|many
CSAPRVGSDTQYF
TGCAGTGCTCCACGAGTAGGATCAGATACGCAGTATTTT
>TRBV5-4|NA|TRBJ1-6|few
CASSLAPGESSPLHF
TGTGCCAGCAGCTTGGCCCCGGGGGAATCTTCACCCCTCCACTTT
>TRBV5-5|NA|TRBJ1-2|many
CASSLGPGASYGYTF
TGTGCCAGCAGCTTGGGACCGGGGGCGAGCTATGGCTACACCTTC